This T cell receptor beta chain originates from a study of CD8+ T cells in alopecia areata. From alopecia areata patients, lesional scalp punch biopsies and peripheral blood were collected. CDR3 length: 17 residues. Trimming at V came to 1 base and at J to 3 bases, leaving 8 bases not matched to a gene. Germline-derived CDR1 and CDR2 are SQVTM and ANQGSEA. Extracted RNA was reverse transcribed, and the resulting cDNA served as sequencing template. The repertoire was sequenced with immunoSEQ multiplex PCR; TCRdb's copy has only in-frame clones and lacks some. Among 90,000 to 130,000 clones listed, under 65% were seen once. Concerning this clone itself: Its specificity is not known.

Study results and limitations: Shared TCR sequences were less clear between patients than in mice, possibly partly from HLA diversity. Greater clonality was observed in lesional scalp samples, especially alopecia totalis/universalis, versus normal scalp.

The TCR sequence derives from a human donor with alopecia areata. The chain has TRBV29-1 and TRBJ2-6; 8 nucleotides line up with TRBD1. The sequencing sample was made of NKG2D-low CD8+ T cells sorted from blood. CDR3 bases: TGCAGCGTTGAAGGTCAGGGGGCTCATTTTGGGGCCAACGTCCTGACTTTC. Translating it yields CSVEGQGAHFGANVLTF. Full variable domain (outside the CDR3, taken from reference TRBV29-1 and TRBJ2-6): SAVISQKPSRDICQRGTSLTIQCQVDSQVTMMFWYRQQPGQSLTLIATANQGSEATYESGFVIDKFPISRPNLTFSTLTVSNMSPEDSSIYLCSVEGQGAHFGANVLTFGAGSRLTVL.